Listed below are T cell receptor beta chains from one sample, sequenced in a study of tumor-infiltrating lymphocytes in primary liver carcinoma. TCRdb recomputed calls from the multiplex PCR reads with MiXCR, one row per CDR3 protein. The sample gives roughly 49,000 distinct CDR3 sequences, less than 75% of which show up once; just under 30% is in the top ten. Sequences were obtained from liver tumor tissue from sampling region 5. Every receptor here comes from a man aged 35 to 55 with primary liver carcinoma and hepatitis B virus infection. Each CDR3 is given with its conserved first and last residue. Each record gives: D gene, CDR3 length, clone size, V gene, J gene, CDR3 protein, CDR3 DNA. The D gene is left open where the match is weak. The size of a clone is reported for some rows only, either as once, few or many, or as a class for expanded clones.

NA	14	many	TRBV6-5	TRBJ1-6	CASSYGGANSPLHF	TGTGCCAGCAGTTACGGTGGAGCTAATTCACCCCTCCACTTT
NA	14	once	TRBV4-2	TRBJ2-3	CASNQDSLSDTQYF	TGTGCCAGCAACCAAGATAGCCTCTCGGACACGCAGTATTTT
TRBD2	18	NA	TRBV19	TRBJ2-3	CASSPRGLAGGARDTQYF	TGTGCCAGTAGCCCCCGTGGACTAGCGGGAGGTGCGAGAGATACGCAGTATTTT
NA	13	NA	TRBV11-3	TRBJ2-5	CASSIGTAETQYF	TGTGCCAGCAGCATAGGGACCGCAGAGACCCAGTACTTC
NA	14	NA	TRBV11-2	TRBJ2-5	CAGSSTGILLSRYF	TGTGCAGGCAGCTCGACGGGGATATTATTGTCCCGGTACTTC
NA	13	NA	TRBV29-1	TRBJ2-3	CSVEDGAGDTQYF	TGCAGCGTTGAAGATGGGGCTGGAGATACACAGTATTTT
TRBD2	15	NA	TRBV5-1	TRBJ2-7	CASSLIGLAVYEQYF	TGCGCCAGCAGCTTGATAGGTCTAGCGGTTTACGAGCAGTACTTC
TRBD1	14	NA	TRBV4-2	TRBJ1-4	CAGPLTGKVEKLFF	TGTGCCGGCCCCCTGACAGGGAAGGTGGAAAAACTGTTTTTT
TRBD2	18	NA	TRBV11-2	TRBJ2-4	CAGSLGRLAELAKNIQYF	TGTGCCGGCAGCTTAGGAAGACTAGCGGAGTTAGCCAAAAACATTCAGTACTTC
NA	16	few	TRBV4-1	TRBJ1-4	CASSQVPGEINEKLFF	TGCGCCAGTAGCCAAGTCCCCGGGGAAATTAATGAAAAACTGTTTTTT
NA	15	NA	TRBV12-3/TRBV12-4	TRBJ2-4	CVSRGISGAKNIQYF	TGTGTCAGCAGGGGGATTAGCGGGGCCAAAAACATTCAGTACTTC
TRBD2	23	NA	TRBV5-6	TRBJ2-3	CTSSSILWTPRSGRGRGTGTQYF	TGTACCAGCAGCTCCATCCTCTGGACACCTCGCAGCGGGAGGGGTAGGGGCACAGGTACGCAGTATTTT
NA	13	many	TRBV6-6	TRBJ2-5	CASSVTSRETQYF	TGTGCCAGCAGCGTGACTAGTCGAGAGACCCAGTACTTC
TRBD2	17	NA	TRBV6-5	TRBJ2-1	CANSYLAGHRLYSEQFF	TGTGCCAACAGTTACCTAGCGGGCCACCGATTATACAGTGAGCAGTTCTTC
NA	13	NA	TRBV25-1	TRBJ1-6	CVSSSLPNSLLHF	TGTGTCAGCAGTTCTCTCCCGAATTCACTCCTCCACTTT
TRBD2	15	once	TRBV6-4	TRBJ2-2	CVSTEIAGGTGELFF	TGTGTCAGCACCGAGATAGCGGGAGGAACCGGGGAGCTGTTTTTT
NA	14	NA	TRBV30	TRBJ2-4	CAWSFGGEWNIQYF	TGTGCCTGGAGTTTCGGGGGAGAGTGGAACATTCAGTACTTC
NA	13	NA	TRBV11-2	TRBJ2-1	CASSLDDAYDQFF	TGTGCCAGCAGTTTAGATGATGCCTATGACCAGTTCTTC
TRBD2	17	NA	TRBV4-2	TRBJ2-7	CATIGLAGVYKSYEQYF	TGTGCCACTATTGGGCTAGCGGGAGTTTATAAGTCCTACGAGCAGTATTTC
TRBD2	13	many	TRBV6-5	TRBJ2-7	CASRFSGSDEQYF	TGTGCCAGCAGGTTTAGCGGGAGCGACGAGCAGTACTTC
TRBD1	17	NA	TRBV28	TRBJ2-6	CASSQAAGGSGTNVLTF	TGTGCCAGCAGCCAAGCTGCAGGGGGCTCTGGGACCAACGTCCTGACTTTC
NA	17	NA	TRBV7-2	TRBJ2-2	CASSLYGGLSNTGELFF	TGTGCCAGCAGTTTATACGGAGGACTATCTAACACCGGGGAGCTGTTTTTT
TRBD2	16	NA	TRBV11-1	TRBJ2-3	CASSKRLAASTDTQYF	TGTGCCAGCAGCAAGAGACTAGCGGCTAGTACAGATACGCAGTATTTT
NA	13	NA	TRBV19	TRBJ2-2	CASSHWSSGELFF	TGTGCCAGTAGCCACTGGAGTTCCGGGGAGCTGTTTTTT
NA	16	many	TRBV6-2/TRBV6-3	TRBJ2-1	CASSYDGSGSYNEQFF	TGTGCCAGCAGTTACGATGGTAGCGGTTCCTACAATGAGCAGTTCTTC
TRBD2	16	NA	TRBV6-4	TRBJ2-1	CASNQVGGRHYNEQFF	TGTGCCAGCAACCAAGTTGGCGGGAGGCACTACAATGAGCAGTTCTTC
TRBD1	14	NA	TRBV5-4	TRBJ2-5	CAGSSDRGLEIQYF	TGTGCCGGCAGCTCGGACAGGGGGCTGGAGATCCAGTACTTC
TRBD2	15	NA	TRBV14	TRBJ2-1	CATSAVAGAYNEQFF	TGTGCCACCAGTGCCGTAGCGGGAGCCTACAATGAGCAGTTTTTC
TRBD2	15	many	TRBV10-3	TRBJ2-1	CAIRTSGSKVNEQFF	TGTGCCATCAGGACTAGCGGGAGTAAGGTGAATGAGCAGTTCTTC
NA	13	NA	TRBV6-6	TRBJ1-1	CASSYVRCTEAFF	TGTGCCAGCAGTTACGTAAGGTGCACTGAGGCCTTCTTT
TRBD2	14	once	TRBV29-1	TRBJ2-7	CCVDRSSGNGEQYF	TGCTGCGTTGATCGCTCTAGCGGGAATGGCGAGCAGTACTTC
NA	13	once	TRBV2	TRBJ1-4	CASSGPSGEKLFF	TGTGCCAGCAGCGGACCTTCGGGGGAAAAACTGTTTTTT
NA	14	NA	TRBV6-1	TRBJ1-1	CAISDLGGNTEAFF	TGTGCCATCAGTGACCTCGGGGGGAACACTGAAGCTTTCTTT
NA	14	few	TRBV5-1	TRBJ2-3	CASSLDLQGDTQYF	TGCGCCAGCAGCTTGGATTTACAGGGAGATACGCAGTATTTT
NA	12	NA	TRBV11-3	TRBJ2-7	CASSLVPDELYF	TGTGCCAGCAGCTTAGTTCCAGACGAGCTCTACTTC
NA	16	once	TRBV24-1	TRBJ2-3	CTTSDPGQTSADTQYF	TGTACCACCAGTGACCCCGGGCAGACGTCGGCAGATACGCAGTATTTT
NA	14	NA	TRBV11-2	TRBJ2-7	CVSPWSDSLRGQYF	TGTGTCAGCCCATGGTCGGACAGTCTACGAGGGCAGTACTTC
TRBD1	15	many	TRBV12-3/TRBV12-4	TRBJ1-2	CASSRPGTGSYGYTF	TGTGCCAGCAGTCGTCCCGGGACAGGGAGCTATGGCTACACCTTC
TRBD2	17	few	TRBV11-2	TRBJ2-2	CASSTGLAVSPAGELFF	TGTGCTAGCAGCACGGGACTAGCGGTCTCCCCAGCCGGGGAGCTGTTTTTT
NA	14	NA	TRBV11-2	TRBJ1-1	CASSSGLKGTGAFF	TGTGCCAGCAGCTCCGGACTGAAAGGCACTGGAGCTTTCTTT
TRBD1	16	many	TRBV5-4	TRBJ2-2	CASSPPTGKVTGELFF	TGTGCCAGCAGCCCCCCGACAGGGAAGGTCACCGGGGAGCTGTTTTTT
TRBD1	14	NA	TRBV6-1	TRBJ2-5	CASSGYDRAETQYF	TGTGCCAGCAGTGGATACGACAGGGCCGAGACTCAGTACTTC
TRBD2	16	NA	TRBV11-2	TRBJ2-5	CTSSLVPASGQETQYF	TGTACCAGTAGCTTGGTCCCGGCTAGCGGGCAAGAGACCCAGTACTTC
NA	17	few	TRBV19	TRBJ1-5	CASSPLKRRVSNQPQHF	TGTGCCAGTAGCCCTCTTAAAAGGAGGGTTAGCAATCAGCCCCAGCATTTT
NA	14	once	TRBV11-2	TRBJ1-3	CVNSLGKGEDNIYF	TGTGTCAACAGCTTGGGAAAGGGGGAGGACAACATATATTTT
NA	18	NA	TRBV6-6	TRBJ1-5	CTSRRDGRAYTGNQPQHF	TGTACCAGCAGGCGGGATGGCAGGGCATATACTGGCAATCAGCCCCAGCATTTT
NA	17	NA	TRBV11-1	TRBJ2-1	CASSLRLEGEVGNEQFF	TGTGCCAGCAGCCTGAGACTAGAGGGAGAAGTTGGCAATGAGCAGTTCTTT
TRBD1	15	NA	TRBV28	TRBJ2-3	CASPPPGQDTDTQYF	TGTGCCAGCCCCCCCCCCGGACAGGACACAGATACGCAGTATTTT
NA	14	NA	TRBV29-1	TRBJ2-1	CSGLPGLGVDEQFF	TGTAGCGGATTGCCGGGACTGGGGGTGGATGAGCAGTTCTTT
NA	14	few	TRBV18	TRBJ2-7	CASSPNRGNYEQYF	TGTGCCAGCTCACCAAATAGGGGCAACTACGAGCAGTACTTC
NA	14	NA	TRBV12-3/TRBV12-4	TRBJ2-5	CVSSTPVTQETQYF	TGTGTCAGTAGTACCCCAGTCACACAAGAGACCCAGTACTTC
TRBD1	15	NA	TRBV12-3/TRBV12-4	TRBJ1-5	CTSSSQGASNQPQHF	TGTACCAGCAGTTCACAGGGGGCTAGTAATCAGCCCCAGCATTTT